Included here is one TCR beta chain sequence, with context. As yet, its antigen is unknown. This sample was taken from a study of T-cell memory formation after mild COVID-19. Study overall: Largely, TCR clusters stayed within a single donor. Study-wide results and limits: Contracting clones, day 15 to 85, had balanced CD4/CD8, and later expanders favored CD4+. Largely, contracting CD4+ clones fell within CM and EM, and contracting CD8+ clones within EMRA.

Researchers used 5'RACE with constant-segment primers to make TCR alpha and TCR beta cDNA libraries that carry sample barcodes and UMIs. TCRdb re-derived calls from the 5' RACE reads in MiXCR, one entry per CDR3 protein. The sample contains approximately 290,000 distinct CDR3 sequences, roughly 8.2% of which appear only once. The CDR3 contains 16 residues. CDR1 and CDR2 (germline): SGHTA, FQGNSA. V was clipped by 1 base and J by 4 bases, with 17 bases between them. V and J are TRBV7-2 and TRBJ2-7; D is undetermined. Sequencing used PBMCs or a T cell subset sorted from them (not recorded which). The sequence was obtained from a young man who had mild COVID-19 (a few samples of this study predate the infection). Cell type and time point are not known. CDR3 sequence reads: CASSLEKAATPYEQYF. The CDR3 DNA is TGTGCCAGCAGCTTAGAGAAGGCAGCAACACCTTACGAGCAGTACTTC.